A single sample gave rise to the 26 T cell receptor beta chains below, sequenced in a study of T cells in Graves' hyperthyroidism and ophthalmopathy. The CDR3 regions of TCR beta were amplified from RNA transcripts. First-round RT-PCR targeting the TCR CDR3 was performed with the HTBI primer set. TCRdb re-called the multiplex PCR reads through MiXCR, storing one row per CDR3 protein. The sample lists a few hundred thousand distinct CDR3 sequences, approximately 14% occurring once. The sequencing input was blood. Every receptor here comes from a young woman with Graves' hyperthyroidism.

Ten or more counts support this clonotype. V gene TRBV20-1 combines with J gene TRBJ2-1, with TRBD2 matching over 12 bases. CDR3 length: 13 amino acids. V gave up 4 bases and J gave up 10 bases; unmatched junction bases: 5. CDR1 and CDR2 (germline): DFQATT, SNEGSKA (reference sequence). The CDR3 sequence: CSATRLAGVEQFF. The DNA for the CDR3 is TGCAGTGCTACTAGACTAGCGGGAGTGGAGCAGTTCTTC.

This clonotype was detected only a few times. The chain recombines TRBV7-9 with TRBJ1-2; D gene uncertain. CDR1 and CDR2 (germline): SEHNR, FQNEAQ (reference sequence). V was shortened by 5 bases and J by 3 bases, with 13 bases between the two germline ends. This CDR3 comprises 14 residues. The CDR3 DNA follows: TGTGCCAGCAGCACCAAGGCCGGCTACTATGGCTACACCTTC. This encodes CASSTKAGYYGYTF.

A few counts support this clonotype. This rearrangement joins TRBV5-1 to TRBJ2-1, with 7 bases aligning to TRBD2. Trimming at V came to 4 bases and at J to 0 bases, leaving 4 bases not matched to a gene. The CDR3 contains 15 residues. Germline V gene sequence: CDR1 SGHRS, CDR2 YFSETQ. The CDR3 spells CASSGGLYSYNEQFF. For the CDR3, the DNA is TGCGCCAGCAGCGGGGGACTATACTCCTACAATGAGCAGTTCTTC.

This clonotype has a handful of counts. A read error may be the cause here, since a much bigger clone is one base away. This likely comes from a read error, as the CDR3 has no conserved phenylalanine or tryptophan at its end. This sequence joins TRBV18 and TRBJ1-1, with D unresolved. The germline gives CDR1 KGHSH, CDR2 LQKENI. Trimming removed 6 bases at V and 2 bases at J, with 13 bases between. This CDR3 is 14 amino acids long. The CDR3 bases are TGTGCCAGCTCGACCTGGGTTGGAAACACTGAAGCTTTCTCT. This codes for CASSTWVGNTEAFS.

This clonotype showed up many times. The DNA of the CDR3 is TGTGCCAGCAGTGAAATGGCGGGCGGGAGTAATGAGCAGTACTTC. This gives the protein CASSEMAGGSNEQYF. The chain joins TRBV6-1 to TRBJ2-7, with 7 nucleotides matching TRBD2. V lost 2 bases to trimming and J lost 7 bases; unmatched junction nucleotides: 11. This CDR3 comprises 15 residues. Germline V gives CDR1 MNHNS, CDR2 SASEGT.

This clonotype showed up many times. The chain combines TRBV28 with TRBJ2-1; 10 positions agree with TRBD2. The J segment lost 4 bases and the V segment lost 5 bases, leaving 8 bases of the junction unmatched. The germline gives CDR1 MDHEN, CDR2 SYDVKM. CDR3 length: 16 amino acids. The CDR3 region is CASSRTGLALYNEQFF. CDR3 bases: TGTGCCAGCAGTAGAACGGGACTAGCGCTTTACAATGAGCAGTTCTTC. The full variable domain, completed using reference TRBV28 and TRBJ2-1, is DVKVTQSSRYLVKRTGEKVFLECVQDMDHENMFWYRQDPGLGLRLIYFSYDVKMKEKGDIPEGYSVSREKKERFSLILESASTNQTSMYLCASSRTGLALYNEQFFGPGTRLTVL.

The CDR3 here is CASSYSGLSGGAYNEQFF. DNA of the CDR3: TGTGCCAGCAGTTACTCGGGTCTTTCGGGGGGCGCCTACAATGAGCAGTTCTTC. The chain is built from TRBV6-5 and TRBJ2-1, with TRBD2 as a possible D gene (7 bases). The V and J ends lost 0 bases and 2 bases respectively, with 17 bases between them. Germline loops: CDR1 MNHEY, CDR2 SVGAGI. The CDR3 has 18 residues.

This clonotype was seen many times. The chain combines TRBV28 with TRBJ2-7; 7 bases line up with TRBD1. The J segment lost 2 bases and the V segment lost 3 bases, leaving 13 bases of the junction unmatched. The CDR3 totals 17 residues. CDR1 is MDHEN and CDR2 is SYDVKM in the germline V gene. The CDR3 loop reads CASSLIRQGVSPYEQYF. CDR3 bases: TGTGCCAGCAGTTTGATTCGACAGGGAGTATCCCCCTACGAGCAGTACTTC.

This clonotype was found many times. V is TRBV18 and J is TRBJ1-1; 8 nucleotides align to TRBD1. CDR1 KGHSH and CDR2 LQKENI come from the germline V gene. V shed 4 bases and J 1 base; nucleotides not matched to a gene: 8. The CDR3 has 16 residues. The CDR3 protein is CASSRGTGDANTEAFF. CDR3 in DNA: TGTGCCAGCTCACGGGGGACAGGCGATGCGAACACTGAAGCTTTCTTT.

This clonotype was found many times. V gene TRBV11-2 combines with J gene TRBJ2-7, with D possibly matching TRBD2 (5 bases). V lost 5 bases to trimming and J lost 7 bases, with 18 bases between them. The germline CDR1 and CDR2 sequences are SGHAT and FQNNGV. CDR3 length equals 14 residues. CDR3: CASSPRPGREEQYF. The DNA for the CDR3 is TGTGCCAGCAGCCCTCGGCCGGGAAGGGAGGAGCAGTACTTC.

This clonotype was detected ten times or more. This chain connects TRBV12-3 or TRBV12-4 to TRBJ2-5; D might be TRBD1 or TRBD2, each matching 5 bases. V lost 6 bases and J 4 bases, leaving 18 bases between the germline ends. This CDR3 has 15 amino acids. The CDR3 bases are TGTGCCAGCAGGACCTCGGGGCTAGAGCGAGAGACCCAGTACTTC. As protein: CASRTSGLERETQYF.

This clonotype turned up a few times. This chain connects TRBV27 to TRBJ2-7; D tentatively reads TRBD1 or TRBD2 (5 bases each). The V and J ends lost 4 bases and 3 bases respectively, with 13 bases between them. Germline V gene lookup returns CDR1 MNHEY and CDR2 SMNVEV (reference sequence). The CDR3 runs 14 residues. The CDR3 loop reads CASSYQGGSYEQYF. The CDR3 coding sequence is TGTGCCAGCAGTTATCAGGGTGGGAGCTACGAGCAGTACTTC.

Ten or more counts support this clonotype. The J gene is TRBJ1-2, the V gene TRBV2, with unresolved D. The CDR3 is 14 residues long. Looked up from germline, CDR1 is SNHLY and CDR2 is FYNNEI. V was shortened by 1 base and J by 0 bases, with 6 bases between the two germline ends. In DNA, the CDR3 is TGTGCCAGCAGTGAAGGACTGCCTAACTATGGCTACACCTTC. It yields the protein CASSEGLPNYGYTF.

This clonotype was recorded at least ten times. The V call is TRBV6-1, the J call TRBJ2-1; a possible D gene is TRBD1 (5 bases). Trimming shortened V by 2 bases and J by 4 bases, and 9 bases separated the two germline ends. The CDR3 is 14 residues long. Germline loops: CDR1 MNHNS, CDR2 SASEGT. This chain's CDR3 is CASSENRRYNEQFF. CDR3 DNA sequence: TGTGCCAGCAGTGAAAACAGGAGATACAATGAGCAGTTCTTC.

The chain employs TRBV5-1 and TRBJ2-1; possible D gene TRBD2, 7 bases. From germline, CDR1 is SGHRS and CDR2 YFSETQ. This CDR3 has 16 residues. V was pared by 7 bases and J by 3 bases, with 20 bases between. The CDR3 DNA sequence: TGCGCCAGCTATTCCGGGGGGCTATCGGGCTACAATGAGCAGTTCTTC. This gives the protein CASYSGGLSGYNEQFF.

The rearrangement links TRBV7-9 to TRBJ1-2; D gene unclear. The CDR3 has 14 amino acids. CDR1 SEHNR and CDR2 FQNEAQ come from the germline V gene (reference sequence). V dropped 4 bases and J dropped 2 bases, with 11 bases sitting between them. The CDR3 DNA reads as TGTGCCAGCAGCTCAGACCCCACCAACTATGGCTACACCTTC. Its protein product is CASSSDPTNYGYTF. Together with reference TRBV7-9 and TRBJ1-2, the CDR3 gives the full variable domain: DTGVSQNPRHKITKRGQNVTFRCDPISEHNRLYWYRQTLGQGPEFLTYFQNEAQLEKSRLLSDRFSAERPKGSFSTLEIQRTEQGDSAMYLCASSSDPTNYGYTFGSGTRLTVV.

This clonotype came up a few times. The CDR3 spells CSARVGPTNIQYF. Written as DNA, the CDR3 is TGCAGTGCTAGAGTAGGGCCGACAAACATTCAGTACTTC. The V gene is TRBV20-1, the J gene TRBJ2-4; D unresolved. The CDR3 extends over 13 amino acids. CDR1 is DFQATT and CDR2 is SNEGSKA in the germline V gene (reference sequence). Trimming removed 1 base from V and 6 bases from J, with 10 bases in between.

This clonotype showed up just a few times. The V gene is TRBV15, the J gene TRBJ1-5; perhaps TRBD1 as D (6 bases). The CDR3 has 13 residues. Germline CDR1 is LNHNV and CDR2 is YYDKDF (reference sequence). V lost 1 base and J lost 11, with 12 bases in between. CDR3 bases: TGTGCCACCAGCAGAGTGCCAGGGGAAACCCAGCATTTT. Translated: CATSRVPGETQHF.

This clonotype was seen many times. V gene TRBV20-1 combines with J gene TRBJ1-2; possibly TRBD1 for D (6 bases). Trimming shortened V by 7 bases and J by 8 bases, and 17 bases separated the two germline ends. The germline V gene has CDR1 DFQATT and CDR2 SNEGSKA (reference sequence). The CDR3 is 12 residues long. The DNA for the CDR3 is TGCAGTGACAGGGACCGGCGTGTCGGCTACACCTTC. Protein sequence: CSDRDRRVGYTF.

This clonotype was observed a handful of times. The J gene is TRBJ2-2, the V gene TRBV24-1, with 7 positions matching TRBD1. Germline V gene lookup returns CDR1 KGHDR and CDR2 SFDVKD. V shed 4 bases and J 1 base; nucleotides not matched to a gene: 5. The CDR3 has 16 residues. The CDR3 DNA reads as TGTGCCACCAGTGACGCGACAGGGTGGAACACCGGGGAGCTGTTTTTT. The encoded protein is CATSDATGWNTGELFF.

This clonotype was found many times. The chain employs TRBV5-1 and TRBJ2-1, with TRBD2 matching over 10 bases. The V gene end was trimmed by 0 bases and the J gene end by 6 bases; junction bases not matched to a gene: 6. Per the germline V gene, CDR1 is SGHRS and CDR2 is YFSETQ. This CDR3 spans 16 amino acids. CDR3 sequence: CASSLEEAGGGNEQFF. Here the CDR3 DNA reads TGCGCCAGCAGCTTGGAGGAAGCGGGAGGGGGCAATGAGCAGTTCTTC. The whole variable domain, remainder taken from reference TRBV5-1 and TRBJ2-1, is KAGVTQTPRYLIKTRGQQVTLSCSPISGHRSVSWYQQTPGQGLQFLFEYFSETQRNKGNFPGRFSGRQFSNSRSEMNVSTLELGDSALYLCASSLEEAGGGNEQFFGPGTRLTVL.

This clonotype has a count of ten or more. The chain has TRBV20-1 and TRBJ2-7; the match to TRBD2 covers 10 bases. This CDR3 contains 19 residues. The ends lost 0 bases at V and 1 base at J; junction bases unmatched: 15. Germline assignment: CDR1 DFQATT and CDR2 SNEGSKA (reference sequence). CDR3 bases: TGCAGTGCTAGAGATCCGATGTCTAGCGGGAGTCGGGGGTCCTACGAGCAGTACTTC. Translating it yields CSARDPMSSGSRGSYEQYF.

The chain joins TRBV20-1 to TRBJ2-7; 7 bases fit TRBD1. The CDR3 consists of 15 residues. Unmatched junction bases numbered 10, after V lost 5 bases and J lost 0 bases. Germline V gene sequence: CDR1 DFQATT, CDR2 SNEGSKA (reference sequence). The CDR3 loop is CSARKEGASSYEQYF. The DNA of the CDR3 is TGCAGTGCTCGAAAAGAGGGGGCGAGCTCCTACGAGCAGTACTTC.

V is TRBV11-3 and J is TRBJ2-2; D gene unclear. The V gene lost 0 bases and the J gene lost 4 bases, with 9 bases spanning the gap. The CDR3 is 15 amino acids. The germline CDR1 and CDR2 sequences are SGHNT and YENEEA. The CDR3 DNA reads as TGTGCCAGCAGCTTAGAGGGCACGGGCACCGGGGAGCTGTTTTTT. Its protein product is CASSLEGTGTGELFF.

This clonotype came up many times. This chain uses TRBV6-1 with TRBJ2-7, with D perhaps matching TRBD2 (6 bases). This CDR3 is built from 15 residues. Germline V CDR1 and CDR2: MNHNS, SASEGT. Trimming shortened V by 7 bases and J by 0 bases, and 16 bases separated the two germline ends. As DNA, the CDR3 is TGTGCCAGCAATGGCCGGGACTTCGGCTCCTACGAGCAGTACTTC. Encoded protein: CASNGRDFGSYEQYF.

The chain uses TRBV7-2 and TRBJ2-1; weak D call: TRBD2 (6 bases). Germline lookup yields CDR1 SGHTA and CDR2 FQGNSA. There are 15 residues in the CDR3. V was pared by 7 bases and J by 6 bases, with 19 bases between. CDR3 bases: TGTGCCAGCACCAATAATATCGCGGGGCCCAATGAGCAGTTCTTC. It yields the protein CASTNNIAGPNEQFF.